Listed here are 25 T cell receptor beta chains from one sample, sequenced in a study of blood T cell repertoires in COVID-19. Profiling relied on immunoSEQ multiplex PCR, and the TCRdb table lists in-frame clones only, not all of them. This sample has roughly 240,000 clones, with 75% to 90% found just once. The specimen was PBMCs or T cells enriched from blood (not recorded which). These receptors were obtained from a man aged 45-65 years who had been exposed to COVID-19.

V gene TRBV3-1 (or the pseudogene TRBV3-2) combines with J gene TRBJ2-7; TRBD2 matches 12 bases. CDR1 and CDR2 (germline): LGHDT, YNNKEL (reference sequence). Trimming at V came to 3 bases and at J to 3 bases, leaving 3 bases not matched to a gene. The CDR3 is 15 amino acids. CDR3 nucleotides: TGTGCCAGCAGCCAGGCTAGCGGGGGGGTCTACGAGCAGTACTTC. Amino acids: CASSQASGGVYEQYF.

This chain uses TRBV5-1 with TRBJ1-1; possible D gene TRBD1, 5 bases. Trimming took 3 bases from V and 4 from J, leaving 16 bases between them. Per the germline V gene, CDR1 is SGHRS and CDR2 is YFSETQ. The CDR3 spans 15 residues. The CDR3 DNA follows: TGCGCCAGCAGCTCCGGGGGGGGTCACGTCACTGAAGCTTTCTTT. It encodes CASSSGGGHVTEAFF.

The chain combines TRBV28 with TRBJ1-5, with unresolved D. This CDR3 has 15 amino acids. V lost 3 bases and J 0 bases, leaving 9 bases between the germline ends. Germline CDR1 reads MDHEN; CDR2 reads SYDVKM. The CDR3 DNA is TGTGCCAGCAGTTTTCGGGGTTATAGCAATCAGCCCCAGCATTTT. This sequence encodes CASSFRGYSNQPQHF.

The rearrangement joins TRBV7-9 to TRBJ1-5; 7 bases fit TRBD1. This CDR3 is 14 amino acids long. V trimming: 5 bases; J trimming: 4 bases; junction bases outside the gene matches: 5. From germline, CDR1 is SEHNR and CDR2 FQNEAQ (reference sequence). CDR3 region: CASSRGQRNQPQHF. CDR3 nucleotide sequence: TGTGCCAGCAGCCGGGGACAGAGAAATCAGCCCCAGCATTTT.

This clone occurred a few times. The chain uses TRBV4-2 and TRBJ2-1; no reliable D call. In germline, CDR1 is LGHNA, CDR2 YNFKEQ. The ends were cut back, 0 bases at V and 5 bases at J, with 5 bases in the middle. This CDR3 is 13 amino acids long. CDR3 in amino acids: CASSQDPNNEQFF. The CDR3 DNA is TGTGCCAGCAGCCAAGATCCCAACAATGAGCAGTTCTTC.

This chain links TRBV7-9 with TRBJ1-1, with D hard to call. Germline V CDR1 and CDR2: SEHNR, FQNEAQ (reference sequence). Trimming took off 4 bases at V and 4 bases at J, with 13 bases between the two ends. There are 14 residues in the CDR3. This CDR3 reads CASSSEVMPTEAFF. CDR3 DNA: TGTGCCAGCAGCTCAGAGGTCATGCCCACTGAAGCTTTCTTT.

The rearrangement links TRBV5-1 to TRBJ2-7, with TRBD2 matching 7 bases. Germline CDR1 reads SGHRS; CDR2 reads YFSETQ. CDR3 length: 15 residues. The V and J ends lost 4 bases and 5 bases, in that order; junction bases with no gene match: 12. DNA for the CDR3: TGCGCCAGCAGCCGGGAGGCTAGTGTCGTCAACGAGCAGTACTTC. Its translation: CASSREASVVNEQYF. Supplemented by reference TRBV5-1 and TRBJ2-7, the full variable domain reads KAGVTQTPRYLIKTRGQQVTLSCSPISGHRSVSWYQQTPGQGLQFLFEYFSETQRNKGNFPGRFSGRQFSNSRSEMNVSTLELGDSALYLCASSREASVVNEQYFGPGTRLTVT.

The rearrangement uses TRBV5-1 and TRBJ2-1; TRBD2 matches 7 bases. Per the germline V gene, CDR1 is SGHRS and CDR2 is YFSETQ. This CDR3 has 15 amino acids. V shed 6 bases, J shed 0 bases, and the junction held 6 bases outside the gene matches. DNA of the CDR3: TGCGCCAGCACCAAAGCGGGGAACTCCTACAATGAGCAGTTCTTC. This translates into CASTKAGNSYNEQFF.

The V call is TRBV18, the J call TRBJ2-2; 11 bases align to TRBD1. This CDR3 has 15 amino acids. The germline CDR1 and CDR2 sequences are KGHSH and LQKENI. With V trimmed by 3 bases and J by 6 bases, 3 bases remained unmatched. The CDR3 nucleotides read TGTGCCAGCTCACCCCCGGGACAGGGGGCCGGGGAGCTGTTTTTT. It encodes CASSPPGQGAGELFF.

In this sample, this clone turned up a few times. The chain links TRBV6-5 to TRBJ2-7; a weak D match, TRBD2 (6 bases). Germline CDR1 reads MNHEY; CDR2 reads SVGAGI. Trimming removed 6 bases from V and 6 bases from J, with 18 bases in between. This CDR3 region has 14 residues. CDR3 sequence: CASRRETGVAEQYF. The CDR3 nucleotides read TGTGCCAGCAGGCGTGAAACGGGGGTCGCCGAGCAGTACTTC.

The chain is built from TRBV15 and TRBJ1-6, with 8 nucleotides matching TRBD1. Germline loops: CDR1 LNHNV, CDR2 YYDKDF (reference sequence). This CDR3 has 14 residues. Unmatched junction bases numbered 7, after V lost 4 bases and J lost 11 bases. CDR3 bases: TGTGCCACCAGCATAGGACAGGGAAGTCCACCCCTCCACTTT. This sequence encodes CATSIGQGSPPLHF.

This clone was observed a single time. The DNA of the CDR3 is TGTGCCAGCAGAGAGGACAGGCCGCCTTCATCTTTCTTT. Amino acid sequence: CASREDRPPSSFF. The V gene is TRBV2, the J gene TRBJ1-1; 7 bases agree with TRBD1. With V trimmed by 6 bases and J by 12 bases, 13 bases remained unmatched. The CDR3 has 13 residues. CDR1 SNHLY and CDR2 FYNNEI come from the germline V gene.

The rearrangement links TRBV6-5 to TRBJ1-2, with 8 bases fitting TRBD1. The CDR3 runs to 13 residues. Germline trimming cut 9 bases from V and 5 bases from J; bases unmatched to any gene: 8. Germline lookup yields CDR1 MNHEY and CDR2 SVGAGI. The chain's CDR3 is CASSGTGLYGYTF. In DNA, the CDR3 is TGTGCCAGTTCAGGGACAGGACTTTATGGCTACACCTTC.

The rearrangement uses TRBV28 and TRBJ2-2; 7 bases are shared with TRBD1. The V segment lost 7 bases and the J segment 7 bases; nucleotides outside the gene matches: 9. Germline CDR1 reads MDHEN; CDR2 reads SYDVKM. CDR3 size: 14 residues. The CDR3 region has the DNA TGTGCCAGCAACAACAGGGGTCTTATCGGGGAGCTGTTTTTT. It specifies CASNNRGLIGELFF.

The J gene is TRBJ2-1, the V gene TRBV27, with 8 bases fitting TRBD2. V gave up 5 bases and J gave up 9 bases; unmatched junction bases: 6. The CDR3 covers 13 residues. Per the germline V gene, CDR1 is MNHEY and CDR2 is SMNVEV (reference sequence). CDR3 region: CASSLGGAGEQFF. The DNA for the CDR3 is TGTGCCAGCAGTCTCGGGGGGGCGGGTGAGCAGTTCTTC.

This clone was observed once. This chain links TRBV5-1 with TRBJ2-5, with TRBD1 identical over 8 bases. Germline-derived CDR1 and CDR2 are SGHRS and YFSETQ. The length of the CDR3 is 20 residues. V lost 3 bases to trimming and J lost 3 bases; unmatched junction nucleotides: 22. DNA for the CDR3: TGCGCCAGCAGCTACCTTCGGTTGGCCGACAGGGGCCGGAATAAAGAGACCCAGTACTTC. Amino acids: CASSYLRLADRGRNKETQYF.

The chain combines TRBV19 with TRBJ1-1; a possible D gene is TRBD1 (6 bases). Per the germline V gene, CDR1 is LNHDA and CDR2 is SQIVND (reference sequence). V shed 7 bases and J shed 0 bases, with 12 bases lying between them. The CDR3 covers 14 residues. DNA for the CDR3: TGTGCCAGTACGGGCAGGGGATTGAACACTGAAGCTTTCTTT. Translating it yields CASTGRGLNTEAFF. Filled out from reference TRBV19 and TRBJ1-1, the complete variable domain reads DGGITQSPKYLFRKEGQNVTLSCEQNLNHDAMYWYRQDPGQGLRLIYYSQIVNDFQKGDIAEGYSVSREKKESFPLTVTSAQKNPTAFYLCASTGRGLNTEAFFGQGTRLTVV.

The chain has TRBV18 and TRBJ2-2; TRBD2 might be the D (6 bases). This CDR3 is built from 16 residues. V lost 5 bases and J 4 bases, leaving 17 bases between the germline ends. Germline V lookup: CDR1 KGHSH, CDR2 LQKENI. The CDR3 nucleotides are TGTGCCAGCTCAACAGTGAGCCGGGGGAGCACCGGGGAGCTGTTTTTT. This gives the protein CASSTVSRGSTGELFF.

V gene TRBV18 combines with J gene TRBJ1-6; D is unclear. The CDR3 contains 16 residues. Germline V gene sequence: CDR1 KGHSH, CDR2 LQKENI. The V and J ends lost 6 bases and 0 bases respectively, with 12 bases between them. CDR3 DNA sequence: TGTGCCAGCTCCTCCTCGAGGGACTCCTATAATTCACCCCTCCACTTT. Translation gives CASSSSRDSYNSPLHF.

The V call is TRBV6-5, the J call TRBJ2-1; a possible D gene is TRBD2 (7 bases). Germline CDR1 is MNHEY and CDR2 is SVGAGI. Trimming took off 0 bases at V and 2 bases at J, with 8 bases between the two ends. The CDR3 runs 15 residues. The CDR3 DNA reads as TGTGCCAGCAGTTACTCCGGGGGGCCCTACAATGAGCAGTTCTTC. Amino acid sequence: CASSYSGGPYNEQFF.

The V and J genes are TRBV28 and TRBJ2-7, with TRBD2 as a possible D gene (6 bases). The CDR3 spans 13 residues. Germline V gene sequence: CDR1 MDHEN, CDR2 SYDVKM. V shed 6 bases and J shed 3 bases, with 12 bases lying between them. CDR3 region: CASSGGALYEQYF. The CDR3, as DNA: TGTGCCAGCAGCGGAGGGGCCCTCTACGAGCAGTACTTC.

This chain joins TRBV6-5 and TRBJ2-7, with D perhaps matching TRBD1 (6 bases). Trimming took off 0 bases at V and 3 bases at J, with 15 bases between the two ends. Germline CDR1 and CDR2: MNHEY and SVGAGI. The CDR3 loop spans 16 amino acids. The chain's CDR3 is CASSYSSGARYYEQYV. CDR3 DNA sequence: TGTGCCAGCAGTTACTCTTCAGGGGCCCGTTACTACGAGCAGTACGTC.

The chain carries TRBV11-2 and TRBJ2-1; 8 nucleotides align to TRBD2. The V gene end was trimmed by 2 bases and the J gene end by 0 bases; junction bases not matched to a gene: 3. This CDR3 has 16 residues. CDR1 SGHAT and CDR2 FQNNGV come from the germline V gene. The CDR3 DNA sequence: TGTGCCAGCAGCTTATATCTAGCGGGCTCCTACAATGAGCAGTTCTTC. It yields the protein CASSLYLAGSYNEQFF. The variable domain in full, completed from reference TRBV11-2 and TRBJ2-1, reads EAGVAQSPRYKIIEKRQSVAFWCNPISGHATLYWYQQILGQGPKLLIQFQNNGVVDDSQLPKDRFSAERLKGVDSTLKIQPAKLEDSAVYLCASSLYLAGSYNEQFFGPGTRLTVL.

The rearrangement uses TRBV5-6 and TRBJ2-5; D is undetermined. The CDR3 has 11 amino acids. Germline loops: CDR1 SGHDT, CDR2 YYEEEE. V dropped 3 bases and J dropped 5 bases, with 5 bases sitting between them. The CDR3, as DNA: TGTGCCAGCAGCTCAGCGGAGACCCAGTACTTC. Its protein product is CASSSAETQYF.

A single count supports this clone. The chain couples TRBV28 to TRBJ1-2; D unresolved. V lost 7 bases to trimming and J lost 3 bases, with 9 bases between them. Germline values: CDR1 MDHEN, CDR2 SYDVKM. CDR3 length: 12 amino acids. The CDR3 DNA sequence: TGTGCCAGCACTAAGTTTTACTATGGCTACACCTTC. Its protein product is CASTKFYYGYTF.